This T cell receptor (beta chain) appears in the sequencing data of a study of T-cell reconstitution after alpha-beta-depleted transplantation in children. It was with unique molecular identifiers that the TCRbeta library was prepared. TCRdb ran MiXCR on the PCR reads and lists one entry per CDR3 protein. The sample shows around 530,000 distinct CDR3 sequences, 30% to 35% of them seen only once. The CDR3 is 15 amino acids. Trimming took 1 base from V and 4 from J, leaving 13 bases between them. Looked up from germline, CDR1 is DFQATT and CDR2 is SNEGSKA (reference sequence). This specimen consisted of PBMCs from the stem cell graft donor, obtained from the stem cell graft. The gene calls are TRBV20-1 and TRBJ1-4, with unresolved D. This receptor was taken from a human donor who donated a stem cell graft to a child with aplastic anemia. The CDR3 DNA reads TGCAGTGCTAGAGGGCGACGGAAGGGTAATGAAAAACTGTTTTTT. Translation gives CSARGRRKGNEKLFF.